This T cell receptor beta chain was identified during a study of human T cells and chemical hapten exposure. Study conclusions and caveats: After DPC sensitization, TCRs above 1 in 1000 frequency showed no change.

To note about this clonotype: Its antigen is not identified.

The library tagged each cDNA molecule with unique molecular identifiers. MiXCR, run by TCRdb on the 5' RACE reads, gives a single entry per CDR3 protein. This sample yields tens of thousands of distinct CDR3 sequences, of which 15% are seen a single time; under 7.5% belongs to the top ten. From whole blood left unfractionated, total RNA was extracted. The germline CDR1 and CDR2 sequences are SGHRS and YFSETQ. Trimming shortened V by 5 bases and J by 1 base, and 12 bases separated the two germline ends. This CDR3 has 15 residues. V is TRBV5-1 and J is TRBJ2-2; D unclear. The sequence came from a female donor in good health. The CDR3, as DNA: TGCGCCAGCAGGAATCTCGCAGAGAACACCGGGGAGCTGTTTTTT. It yields the protein CASRNLAENTGELFF.